The sample holds many counts of the clone carrying this TCR beta chain. This record belongs to a study of CDR3 diversity in severe acne. TCRdb itself ran the PCR reads through MiXCR, one entry per CDR3 protein. Here the sample spans fewer than 100,000 distinct CDR3 sequences, 51% being singletons. The CDR3 totals 16 residues. Germline V lookup: CDR1 SGHRS, CDR2 YFSETQ. V lost 5 bases and J 8 bases, leaving 22 bases between the germline ends. The TCR was taken from a male donor in good health, without acne. The chain links TRBV5-1 to TRBJ1-4; D gene unclear. Sequencing used blood. This CDR3 reads CASSERVVGPEEKLFF. CDR3 DNA sequence: TGCGCCAGCAGTGAAAGAGTGGTAGGGCCTGAAGAAAAACTGTTTTTT.